Listed below are T cell receptor beta chains from one sample, sequenced in a study of T cells in Graves' hyperthyroidism and ophthalmopathy. TCRdb used MiXCR to reprocess the multiplex PCR reads, holding one entry per CDR3 protein. The sample yields about 840,000 distinct CDR3 sequences, 38% seen once. Sample: blood. Receptors originate from a man younger than 35 with Graves' hyperthyroidism. Both conserved end residues are part of each CDR3. A D gene is named only where the DNA matches it firmly. Clone size, where shown, is once, few, many, or a class for clones that have expanded.

d_call j_call clone_size v_call cdr3_nt cdr3_aa
. TRBJ1-1 many TRBV5-1 TGCGCCAGCAGCTTGGCCGGAACATTTGAAGCTTTCTTT CASSLAGTFEAFF
TRBD2 TRBJ2-3 . TRBV7-8 TGTGCCAGCAGCTCCCATCCCCTCACCGGGACTAGCGCAGATACGCAGTATTTT CASSSHPLTGTSADTQYF
TRBD1 TRBJ2-5 . TRBV7-2 TGTGCCAGCAGCTTACGAGGACCGGGACAGGGAAAAGAGACCCAGTACTTC CASSLRGPGQGKETQYF
. TRBJ1-1 . TRBV5-1 TGCGCCAGCAGCTTTCAGGGGAGTCAGGACACTGAAGCTTTCTTT CASSFQGSQDTEAFF
. TRBJ1-4 . TRBV7-4 TGTGCCAGCAGCTTAGTAGCGGGAGCTTACAATGAAAAACTGTTTTTT CASSLVAGAYNEKLFF
TRBD1 TRBJ1-1 few TRBV12-3/TRBV12-4 TGTGCCAGCAGTGGGACAGGGATGGCTGAAGCTTTCTTT CASSGTGMAEAFF
. TRBJ1-2 . TRBV20-1 TGCAGTGCTAGAGATCTCGATGGGGGTAGGAACTATGGCTACACCTTC CSARDLDGGRNYGYTF
TRBD1 TRBJ1-6 few TRBV4-2 TGTGCCAGCAGACCCAGCCGTGGGACAGGGAATTCACCCCTCCACTTT CASRPSRGTGNSPLHF
. TRBJ1-5 many TRBV19 TGTGCCAGTCAATCTATGGAACAGCAAGATCAGCCCCAGCATTTT CASQSMEQQDQPQHF
. TRBJ2-5 once TRBV28 TGTGCCAGCAGCCAACGGGGACGTCCTAGTCAGGAGACCCAGTACTTC CASSQRGRPSQETQYF
. TRBJ1-6 few TRBV7-2 TGTGCCAGCAGCTTAGATGGGGACCTGGGAGGGAATTCACCCCTCCACTTT CASSLDGDLGGNSPLHF
TRBD1 TRBJ1-4 few TRBV20-1 TGCAGTGCGAGACAGGGGGCGCGTAGTGAAAAACTGTTTTTT CSARQGARSEKLFF
. TRBJ1-3 . TRBV4-1 TGCGCCAGCATGGCTCCTGGAAACACCATATATTTT CASMAPGNTIYF
. TRBJ1-1 many TRBV10-3 TGTGCCATGGGGGGGGAAAGAACTGAAGCTTTCTTT CAMGGERTEAFF
. TRBJ2-7 many TRBV29-1 TGCAGCGTTGAGAGCGAGCGCTCCTACGAGCAGTACTTC CSVESERSYEQYF
TRBD2 TRBJ2-7 . TRBV7-2 TGTGCCAGCAGCTCGACCAGGACTAGCGGGAACTACGAGCAGTACTTC CASSSTRTSGNYEQYF
. TRBJ1-1 . TRBV7-2 TGTGCCAGCAGCCAAGGGCAAGGGAGGATTGAAAGTAACACTGAAGCTTTCTTT CASSQGQGRIESNTEAFF
. TRBJ1-1 few TRBV7-8 TGTGCCAGCAGCTTAGCTACCCCGGGACACCCGAACACTGAAGCTTTCTTT CASSLATPGHPNTEAFF
TRBD1 TRBJ1-5 many TRBV5-4 TGTGCCAGCAGCATCCGGGACAGCCATCAGCCCCAGCATTTT CASSIRDSHQPQHF
. TRBJ2-7 . TRBV7-8 TGTGCTAGGCACCGGGACAATCCTACTTACGAGCAGTACTTC CARHRDNPTYEQYF
. TRBJ2-5 few TRBV5-8 TGTGCCAGCAGCCCCAATACTCCTAGCGAACAAGAGACCCAGTACTTC CASSPNTPSEQETQYF
. TRBJ1-3 few TRBV9 TGTGCCAGCAGCGTAGAAGGGGCAATAGGAAACACCATATATTTT CASSVEGAIGNTIYF
TRBD1 TRBJ1-5 few TRBV7-9 TGTGCCAGCAGCAACGGAGACAGGGGAGTGTATCAGCCCCAGCATTTT CASSNGDRGVYQPQHF
. TRBJ1-3 few TRBV19 TGTGCCAGTAGTCCCGGGACTGCTTACTCTGGAAACACCATATATTTT CASSPGTAYSGNTIYF
. TRBJ2-7 many TRBV29-1 TGCAGCGTTGGAACGGGACACTCCTACGAGCAGTACTTC CSVGTGHSYEQYF
TRBD2 TRBJ2-6 many TRBV7-2 TGTGCCAGCAGCCTACCCGGACTAGCGGGGTCCTCTGGGGCCAACGTCCTGACTTTC CASSLPGLAGSSGANVLTF
TRBD2 TRBJ2-5 many TRBV7-2 TGTGCCAGCAGCTTGGGGGGACTAGCGGGGCGAGAGACCCAGTACTTC CASSLGGLAGRETQYF
TRBD1 TRBJ1-1 few TRBV24-1 TGTGCCAGCAGTGGCCAGGGGGATTGGAGGACTGAAGCTTTCTTT CASSGQGDWRTEAFF
TRBD2 TRBJ2-2 . TRBV12-5 TGTGCTAGTGGTTTGTCAACTAGCGGATACACCGGGGAGCTGTTTTTT CASGLSTSGYTGELFF
. TRBJ2-7 many TRBV9 TGTGCCAGCAGCGCCGGAAGCGAGCAGTACTTC CASSAGSEQYF